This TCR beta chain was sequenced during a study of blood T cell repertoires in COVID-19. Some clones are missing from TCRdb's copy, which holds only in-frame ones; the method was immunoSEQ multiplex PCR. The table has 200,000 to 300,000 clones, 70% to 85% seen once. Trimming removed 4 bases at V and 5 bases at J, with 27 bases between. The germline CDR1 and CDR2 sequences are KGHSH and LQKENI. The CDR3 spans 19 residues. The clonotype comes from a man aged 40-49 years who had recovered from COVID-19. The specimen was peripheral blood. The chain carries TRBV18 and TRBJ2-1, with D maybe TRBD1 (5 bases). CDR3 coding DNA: TGTGCCAGCTCACTCCTTTCGCCACACGAGTCAGGGTTCGACAATGAGCAGTTCTTC. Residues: CASSLLSPHESGFDNEQFF.